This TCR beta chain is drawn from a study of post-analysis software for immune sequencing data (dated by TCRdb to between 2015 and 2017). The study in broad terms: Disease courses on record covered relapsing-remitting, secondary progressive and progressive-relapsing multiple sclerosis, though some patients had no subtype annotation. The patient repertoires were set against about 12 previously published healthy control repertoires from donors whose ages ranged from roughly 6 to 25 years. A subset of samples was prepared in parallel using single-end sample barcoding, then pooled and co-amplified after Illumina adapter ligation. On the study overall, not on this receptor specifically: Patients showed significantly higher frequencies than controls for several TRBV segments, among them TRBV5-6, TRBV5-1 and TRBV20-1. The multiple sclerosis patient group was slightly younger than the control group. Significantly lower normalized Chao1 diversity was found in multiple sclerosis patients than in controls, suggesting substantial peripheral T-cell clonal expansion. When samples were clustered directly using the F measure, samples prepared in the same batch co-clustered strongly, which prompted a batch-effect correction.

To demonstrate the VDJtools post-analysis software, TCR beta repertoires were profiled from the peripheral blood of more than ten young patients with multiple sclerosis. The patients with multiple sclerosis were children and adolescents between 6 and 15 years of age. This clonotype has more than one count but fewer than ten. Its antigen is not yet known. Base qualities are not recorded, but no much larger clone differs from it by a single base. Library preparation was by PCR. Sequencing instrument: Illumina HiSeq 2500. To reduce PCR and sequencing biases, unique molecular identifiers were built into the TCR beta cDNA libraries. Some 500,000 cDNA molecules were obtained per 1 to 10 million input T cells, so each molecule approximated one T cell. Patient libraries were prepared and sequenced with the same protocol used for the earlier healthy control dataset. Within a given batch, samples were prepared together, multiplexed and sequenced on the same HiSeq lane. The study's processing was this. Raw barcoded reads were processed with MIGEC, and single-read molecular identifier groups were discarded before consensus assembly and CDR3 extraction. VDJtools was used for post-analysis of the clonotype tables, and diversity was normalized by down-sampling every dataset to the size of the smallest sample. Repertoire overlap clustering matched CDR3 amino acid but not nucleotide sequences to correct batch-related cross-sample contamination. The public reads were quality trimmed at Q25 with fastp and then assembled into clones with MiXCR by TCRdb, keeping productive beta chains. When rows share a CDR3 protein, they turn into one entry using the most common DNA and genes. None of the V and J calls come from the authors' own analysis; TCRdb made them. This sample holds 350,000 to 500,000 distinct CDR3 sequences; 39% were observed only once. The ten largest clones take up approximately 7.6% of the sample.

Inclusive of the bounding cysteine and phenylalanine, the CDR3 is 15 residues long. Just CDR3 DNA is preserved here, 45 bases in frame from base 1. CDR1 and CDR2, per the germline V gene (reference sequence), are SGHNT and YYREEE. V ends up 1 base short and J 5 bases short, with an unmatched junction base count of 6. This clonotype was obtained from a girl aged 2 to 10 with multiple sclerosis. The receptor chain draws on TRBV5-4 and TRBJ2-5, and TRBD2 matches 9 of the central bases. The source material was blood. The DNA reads TGTGCCAGCAGCTTGTTCGGCAGCGGGAGGGAGACCCAGTACTTC. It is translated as CASSLFGSGRETQYF.